These 27 T cell receptor beta chains originate from one sample sequenced in a study of siplizumab effects on memory and regulatory T cells. TCRdb's copy holds only in-frame clones and misses some; the assay was immunoSEQ multiplex PCR. The table shows about 120,000 clones, with approximately 94% occurring only once. Sequencing used non-Treg CD4+ T cells sorted from blood. All receptors derive from a human donor in good health.

The chain uses TRBV9 and TRBJ1-4; D is undetermined. V lost 7 bases and J lost 4, with 14 bases in between. Germline V gene data show CDR1 as SGDLS and CDR2 as YYNGEE. The CDR3 runs 14 residues. In nucleotides, the CDR3 is TGTGCCAGCGGGAGACGGGTCCTTAATGAAAAACTGTTTTTT. Amino acids: CASGRRVLNEKLFF. Based on the CDR3 plus reference TRBV9 and TRBJ1-4, the full variable domain is DSGVTQTPKHLITATGQRVTLRCSPRSGDLSVYWYQQSLDQGLQFLIQYYNGEERAKGNILERFSAQQFPDLHSELNLSSLELGDSALYFCASGRRVLNEKLFFGSGTQLSVL.

The chain combines TRBV27 with TRBJ2-7; TRBD2 is a possible D gene (6 bases). Trimming removed 5 bases from V and 2 bases from J, with 16 bases in between. The V gene's germline CDR1 is MNHEY and CDR2 SMNVEV (reference sequence). The CDR3 runs 15 residues. The CDR3 DNA reads as TGTGCCAGCAGTCGATGGGGGGTCACCGCCTACGAGCAGTACTTC. Its translation: CASSRWGVTAYEQYF.

This chain links TRBV27 with TRBJ1-2, with TRBD1 matching 9 bases. Germline CDR1 is MNHEY and CDR2 is SMNVEV (reference sequence). J lost 4 bases, V lost 6 bases, and 9 bases had no gene match. This CDR3 spans 15 amino acids. CDR3 coding DNA: TGTGCCAGCAGGTTGAAGACAGGGGGTATCTATGGCTACACCTTC. It codes for CASRLKTGGIYGYTF.

This chain joins TRBV5-1 and TRBJ2-2; possibly TRBD1 for D (5 bases). Trimming took 0 bases from V and 7 from J, leaving 13 bases between them. The germline CDR1 and CDR2 sequences are SGHRS and YFSETQ. The CDR3 has 15 amino acids. This chain's CDR3 is CASSLVAGWNGELFF. The CDR3 bases are TGCGCCAGCAGCTTGGTGGCAGGGTGGAACGGGGAGCTGTTTTTT.

V gene TRBV7-2 combines with J gene TRBJ2-7; D is unresolved. The germline V gene encodes CDR1 SGHTA and CDR2 FQGNSA. The CDR3 has 12 amino acids. V lost 1 base and J lost 2, with 3 bases in between. CDR3 in amino acids: CASSLVTYEQYF. CDR3 coding DNA: TGTGCCAGCAGCTTAGTGACCTACGAGCAGTACTTC.

The chain links TRBV6-5 to TRBJ2-7; D perhaps matches TRBD1 (5 bases). Germline assignment: CDR1 MNHEY and CDR2 SVGAGI. This CDR3 has 13 amino acids. Trimming cost V 8 bases and J 2 bases, with 13 bases left between them. The CDR3 loop reads CASHRQKTYEQYF. The CDR3 bases are TGTGCCAGCCATCGACAGAAGACCTACGAGCAGTACTTC.

The V gene is TRBV5-4, the J gene TRBJ2-7; D possibly corresponds to TRBD2 (7 bases). V was clipped by 1 base and J by 4 bases, with 24 bases between them. Germline V gene data show CDR1 as SGHNT and CDR2 as YYREEE (reference sequence). The CDR3 extends over 18 amino acids. The CDR3 DNA follows: TGTGCCAGCAGCTTGCGGACTGGCGGGGGCCTTTTAGGGTACGAGCAGTACTTC. Translated, it gives CASSLRTGGGLLGYEQYF.

The chain joins TRBV2 to TRBJ1-1, with TRBD1 as a possible D gene (5 bases). CDR1 is SNHLY and CDR2 is FYNNEI in the germline V gene. V lost 11 bases and J 5 bases, leaving 24 bases between the germline ends. The CDR3 runs to 15 residues. CDR3 amino acids: CARTFKGSTGTEAFF. The CDR3, as DNA: TGTGCCCGCACATTCAAGGGGTCTACGGGAACTGAAGCTTTCTTT.

The chain joins TRBV4-2 to TRBJ1-5; TRBD1 aligns across 11 bases. Losses at the gene ends were 7 bases for V and 6 bases for J; bases not matched to a gene: 17. This CDR3 comprises 18 residues. CDR1 LGHNA and CDR2 YNFKEQ come from the germline V gene. Written as DNA, the CDR3 is TGTGCCAGCACACCGGGACAGGGGGGACATCTGGGCTCTCAGCCCCAGCATTTT. Translated: CASTPGQGGHLGSQPQHF.

This chain joins TRBV9 and TRBJ1-5, with D perhaps matching TRBD1 (5 bases). This CDR3 spans 16 amino acids. The germline V gene has CDR1 SGDLS and CDR2 YYNGEE. Trimming took off 0 bases at V and 0 bases at J, with 10 bases between the two ends. The CDR3, as DNA: TGTGCCAGCAGCGTAGGAACAGGTAATAGCAATCAGCCCCAGCATTTT. This codes for CASSVGTGNSNQPQHF.

This sequence joins TRBV18 and TRBJ2-7, with D hard to call. The CDR3 contains 13 residues. V shed 5 bases and J shed 7 bases, with 15 bases lying between them. Per the germline V gene, CDR1 is KGHSH and CDR2 is LQKENI. The CDR3 bases are TGTGCCAGCTCAATGCTGAGCACTGGGGAGCAGTACTTC. Protein sequence: CASSMLSTGEQYF.

This clone has more than one count but fewer than ten. The genes are TRBV5-6 and TRBJ1-5; weak D call: TRBD1 (5 bases). The germline gives CDR1 SGHDT, CDR2 YYEEEE. The CDR3 runs to 15 residues. Between the trimmed V and J ends, which lost 1 base and 4 bases, there was a span of 12 bases. The CDR3 loop reads CASSLRFGTNQPQHF. In nucleotides, the CDR3 is TGTGCCAGCAGCTTGCGGTTCGGGACGAATCAGCCCCAGCATTTT.

The chain couples TRBV5-5 to TRBJ2-3; 12 bases match TRBD2. The CDR3 covers 16 residues. The trim removed 0 bases at V and 5 bases at J, leaving 4 bases unmatched. Germline V lookup: CDR1 SGHKS, CDR2 YYEKEE (reference sequence). In DNA, the CDR3 is TGTGCCAGCAGCTTGGGACTAGCGGGAGCGGGAGATACGCAGTATTTT. This codes for CASSLGLAGAGDTQYF. The variable domain in full, completed from reference TRBV5-5 and TRBJ2-3, reads DAGVTQSPTHLIKTRGQQVTLRCSPISGHKSVSWYQQVLGQGPQFIFQYYEKEERGRGNFPDRFSARQFPNYSSELNVNALLLGDSALYLCASSLGLAGAGDTQYFGPGTRLTVL.

J is TRBJ2-7 and V is TRBV5-4; D call uncertain. The CDR3 has 15 residues. The V gene lost 4 bases and the J gene lost 2 bases, with 16 bases spanning the gap. CDR1 and CDR2 (germline): SGHNT, YYREEE (reference sequence). CDR3 DNA sequence: TGTGCCAGCAGCCCCTTAACGACTGAGCCCTACGAGCAGTACTTC. This gives the protein CASSPLTTEPYEQYF.

The genes are TRBV9 and TRBJ1-6, with a tentative D call TRBD1 (5 bases). The ends were cut back, 6 bases at V and 9 bases at J, with 13 bases in the middle. Germline CDR1 reads SGDLS; CDR2 reads YYNGEE. The CDR3 has 13 amino acids. The CDR3, as DNA: TGTGCCAGCAACGGACGGGGGGTTTCACCCCTCCACTTT. Its translation: CASNGRGVSPLHF.

The chain has TRBV5-1 and TRBJ1-1; maybe TRBD1 (5 bases). The CDR3 totals 20 residues. Germline CDR1 SGHRS, CDR2 YFSETQ. V shed 0 bases and J shed 0 bases, with 24 bases lying between them. The CDR3 DNA is TGCGCCAGCAGCTTGGTGGGGCGGGGGGTGGCAAGTCGTATGAACACTGAAGCTTTCTTT. It is translated as CASSLVGRGVASRMNTEAFF.

This rearrangement joins TRBV7-8 to TRBJ1-1; the D gene is possibly TRBD1 (6 bases). Germline assignment: CDR1 SGHVS and CDR2 FQNEAQ. V shed 7 bases and J shed 3 bases, with 21 bases lying between them. This CDR3 comprises 16 residues. Here the CDR3 reads CASINDKQGLDTEAFF. DNA for the CDR3: TGTGCCAGCATCAACGATAAACAGGGTTTAGACACTGAAGCTTTCTTT.

V gene TRBV9 combines with J gene TRBJ2-5; D not certain. CDR3 length: 13 residues. Germline loops: CDR1 SGDLS, CDR2 YYNGEE. The V and J ends lost 3 bases and 5 bases respectively, with 11 bases between them. In nucleotides, the CDR3 is TGTGCCAGCAGCGCTCTCCCTGGCGAGACCCAGTACTTC. Encoded protein: CASSALPGETQYF.

The chain carries TRBV9 and TRBJ1-1, with a tentative D call TRBD1 (5 bases). The CDR3 is made up of 16 amino acids. Germline loops: CDR1 SGDLS, CDR2 YYNGEE. The V gene lost 0 bases and the J gene lost 2 bases, with 14 bases spanning the gap. CDR3 DNA sequence: TGTGCCAGCAGCGTAGGGGAAGGGGTGGGTAACACTGAAGCTTTCTTT. Its translation: CASSVGEGVGNTEAFF.

Points on this clone: One end of the junction fails to match germline, which may point to a read error. The gene calls are TRBV4-1 and TRBJ2-3; 9 bases agree with TRBD1. Looked up from germline, CDR1 is MGHRA and CDR2 is YSYEKL. CDR3 length equals 12 residues. CDR3 residues: CASSQGNRDRAF. For the CDR3, the DNA is TGCGCCAGCAGCCAAGGTAATCGGGACAGGGCTTTT.

J is TRBJ2-1 and V is TRBV7-3, with 9 bases fitting TRBD2. CDR1 is SGHTA, CDR2 FQGTGA, per germline. The CDR3 contains 16 residues. V lost 3 bases, J lost 2 bases, and 5 bases stayed unmatched. The CDR3 sequence: CASSFSPSGTYNEQFF. The CDR3 DNA reads as TGTGCCAGCAGCTTTTCACCTAGCGGGACCTACAATGAGCAGTTCTTC.

The chain couples TRBV27 to TRBJ2-6; D is uncertain. The CDR3 is made up of 15 amino acids. CDR1 MNHEY and CDR2 SMNVEV come from the germline V gene (reference sequence). Trimming took off 3 bases at V and 4 bases at J, with 10 bases between the two ends. The DNA of the CDR3 is TGTGCCAGCAGTTTTACAGACTCCGGGGCCAACGTCCTGACTTTC. As protein: CASSFTDSGANVLTF.

The CDR3 region has the DNA TGTGCCAGCAGCTCGGGACTAGCGGGAGGGGCCGGGGAGCTGTTTTTT. Translation: CASSSGLAGGAGELFF. The chain links TRBV7-6 to TRBJ2-2, with TRBD2 matching 16 bases. After removal of 4 bases from V and 6 bases from J, the junction contained 2 bases not matched to a gene. This CDR3 is built from 16 residues. Per germline, CDR1 SGHVS and CDR2 FNYEAQ.

In DNA form, the CDR3 reads TGTGCCAGCTCAACTAGGGGACTAGGGGTAGATACGCAGTATTTT. The encoded protein is CASSTRGLGVDTQYF. The chain joins TRBV2 to TRBJ2-3, with 8 nucleotides matching TRBD2. CDR3 length: 15 amino acids. Trimming removed 8 bases from V and 5 bases from J; junction bases left unmatched: 12. Looked up from germline, CDR1 is SNHLY and CDR2 is FYNNEI. Filled out from reference TRBV2 and TRBJ2-3, the complete variable domain reads EPEVTQTPSHQVTQMGQEVILRCVPISNHLYFYWYRQILGQKVEFLVSFYNNEISEKSEIFDDQFSVERPDGSNFTLKIRSTKLEDSAMYFCASSTRGLGVDTQYFGPGTRLTVL.

The chain carries TRBV11-2 and TRBJ2-3, with D perhaps matching TRBD2 (5 bases). Germline assignment: CDR1 SGHAT and CDR2 FQNNGV. The CDR3 contains 16 residues. Trimming took 1 base from V and 4 from J, leaving 15 bases between them. CDR3 region: CASSLGRGKPSDTQYF. CDR3 DNA: TGTGCCAGCAGCTTAGGGAGAGGGAAACCATCAGATACGCAGTATTTT.

The chain carries TRBV4-1 and TRBJ2-3, with TRBD2 matching 8 bases. Trimming cost V 5 bases and J 4 bases; bases outside gene matches: 8. Germline values: CDR1 MGHRA, CDR2 YSYEKL. This CDR3 spans 15 amino acids. This CDR3 reads CASSKYSGISDTQYF. The CDR3 coding sequence is TGCGCCAGCAGCAAGTATAGCGGGATTTCAGATACGCAGTATTTT.

V is TRBV7-9 and J is TRBJ1-2; 7 nucleotides match TRBD1. V dropped 1 base and J dropped 0; count of bases not matched to a gene: 5. Per the germline V gene, CDR1 is SEHNR and CDR2 is FQNEAQ (reference sequence). This CDR3 comprises 16 residues. In DNA form, the CDR3 reads TGTGCCAGCAGCTTAGTGAGGGACAGTCCTAACTATGGCTACACCTTC. Amino acids: CASSLVRDSPNYGYTF. The full variable domain, rest sourced from reference TRBV7-9 and TRBJ1-2, is DTGVSQNPRHKITKRGQNVTFRCDPISEHNRLYWYRQTLGQGPEFLTYFQNEAQLEKSRLLSDRFSAERPKGSFSTLEIQRTEQGDSAMYLCASSLVRDSPNYGYTFGSGTRLTVV.